The entry below gives a single T cell receptor beta chain sequence along with its context. A clone one base away is much larger, so this may be a read error. This entry comes from a study of regulatory T cells in long-lasting Graves disease. Construction of TCR beta libraries relied on iRepertoire HTBI primers and on Arm-PCR targeting CDR3 regions. TCRdb passed the multiplex PCR reads through MiXCR, listing each CDR3 protein once. The sample includes 200,000 to 250,000 distinct CDR3 sequences, approximately 18% of them seen just once. Time point of the sample: newly diagnosed GD, antithyroid drugs for less than 3 months. Generation of the TCR library employed RNA extracted from PBMCs. V gave up 7 bases and J gave up 1 base; unmatched junction bases: 9. The CDR3 loop spans 15 amino acids. Germline CDR1 is LNHDA and CDR2 is SQIVND (reference sequence). These data also featured in a second study, about T cells in Graves' hyperthyroidism and ophthalmopathy.

The sequenced sample was peripheral blood mononuclear cells (PBMCs), obtained at new diagnosis, from a patient treated with antithyroid drugs. The chain joins TRBV19 to TRBJ1-1; 7 bases are a match to TRBD1. This TCR was sampled from a young woman with Graves disease. DNA for the CDR3: TGTGCCAGTAAGGCGGACAGGTCTCGGAACACTGAAGCTTTCTTT. Its translation: CASKADRSRNTEAFF.